These 27 T cell receptor beta chains were all obtained from the same sample, sequenced in a study of blood T cell repertoires in COVID-19. The data were produced by immunoSEQ multiplex PCR, yet TCRdb's version contains in-frame clones alone and is incomplete. The sample yields around 290,000 clones, about 89% seen once. The sample consisted of peripheral blood. Every receptor here comes from a man aged 35 to 55 with acute or convalescent COVID-19.

The rearrangement joins TRBV3-1 (or the pseudogene TRBV3-2) to TRBJ2-2; D possibly corresponds to TRBD1 (6 bases). CDR1 and CDR2 from the germline V gene are LGHDT and YNNKEL (reference sequence). Trimming cost V 3 bases and J 5 bases, with 13 bases left between them. The CDR3 covers 15 residues. The CDR3 sequence: CASSHKGVNTGELFF. The CDR3 DNA reads as TGTGCCAGCAGCCATAAGGGGGTAAATACCGGGGAGCTGTTTTTT.

For this clone: The identical CDR3 is also encoded by other nucleotide sequences in the sample. The rearrangement links TRBV5-1 to TRBJ1-3, with D maybe TRBD1 (6 bases). Germline CDR1 SGHRS, CDR2 YFSETQ. The CDR3 is made up of 14 amino acids. The ends were cut back, 4 bases at V and 1 base at J, with 9 bases in the middle. Here the CDR3 reads CASSPDSSGNTIYF. The CDR3 DNA reads as TGCGCCAGCAGCCCGGACAGTTCTGGAAACACCATATATTTT.

The chain links TRBV7-9 to TRBJ1-2; maybe TRBD1 (6 bases). This CDR3 spans 15 amino acids. Trimming left V 4 bases short and J 2 bases short, with 14 bases between. Germline V gene data show CDR1 as SEHNR and CDR2 as FQNEAQ (reference sequence). CDR3 coding DNA: TGTGCCAGCAGCTCCCCCCCGGGGACAAACTATGGCTACACCTTC. It codes for CASSSPPGTNYGYTF.

This rearrangement joins TRBV14 to TRBJ2-1; 7 bases agree with TRBD2. The ends lost 5 bases at V and 6 bases at J; junction bases unmatched: 1. The CDR3 loop spans 12 amino acids. CDR1 SGHDN and CDR2 FVKESK come from the germline V gene. This chain's CDR3 is CASSWGGNEQFF. The CDR3 DNA reads as TGTGCCAGCAGCTGGGGGGGCAATGAGCAGTTCTTC.

This chain links TRBV3-1 (or the pseudogene TRBV3-2) with TRBJ2-6; 9 bases are shared with TRBD1. Per the germline V gene, CDR1 is LGHDT and CDR2 is YNNKEL (reference sequence). The ends lost 6 bases at V and 2 bases at J; junction bases unmatched: 5. The CDR3 runs to 16 residues. Here the CDR3 DNA reads TGTGCCAGCAGTAAAACAGGGGGCGCTGGGGCCAACGTCCTGACTTTC. This gives the protein CASSKTGGAGANVLTF.

The genes are TRBV5-1 and TRBJ2-2, with D maybe TRBD1 (6 bases). Germline V CDR1 and CDR2: SGHRS, YFSETQ. V gave up 5 bases and J gave up 0 bases, with 14 bases separating them. This CDR3 has 16 amino acids. CDR3 nucleotides: TGCGCCAGCAGACCTCGGACAGAAACGAACACCGGGGAGCTGTTTTTT. The encoded protein is CASRPRTETNTGELFF.

This sequence joins TRBV5-5 and TRBJ1-2, with 8 bases fitting TRBD1. The V and J ends lost 0 bases and 5 bases, in that order; junction bases with no gene match: 3. Germline values: CDR1 SGHKS, CDR2 YYEKEE (reference sequence). The CDR3 has 14 amino acids. As DNA, the CDR3 is TGTGCCAGCAGCTTGGCGGGACAGGAGTATGGCTACACCTTC. Translating it yields CASSLAGQEYGYTF.

The chain carries TRBV27 and TRBJ2-7; no definite D call. This CDR3 region has 12 residues. The germline V and J ends were trimmed by 5 bases and 5 bases, with 10 bases remaining between them. Germline CDR1 MNHEY, CDR2 SMNVEV (reference sequence). CDR3 residues: CASSGPPHEQYF. CDR3 sequence (DNA): TGTGCCAGCAGTGGCCCTCCCCACGAGCAGTACTTC.

This chain links TRBV27 with TRBJ2-1; 10 bases are a match to TRBD2. V lost 5 bases and J lost 13; bases outside the gene matches: 14. The CDR3 sequence is 15 residues long. Germline assignment: CDR1 MNHEY and CDR2 SMNVEV (reference sequence). The CDR3 here is CASSPRLAGELGQFF. The CDR3 DNA follows: TGTGCCAGCAGTCCACGTCTAGCGGGGGAATTAGGTCAGTTCTTC.

V and J are TRBV19 and TRBJ2-3; D is possibly TRBD1 (6 bases). Trimming took 6 bases from V and 3 from J, leaving 13 bases between them. The CDR3 contains 14 residues. CDR1 is LNHDA, CDR2 SQIVND, per germline (reference sequence). CDR3 nucleotides: TGTGCCAGTAGGGACAGCTCGAGGACAGATACGCAGTATTTT. This encodes CASRDSSRTDTQYF.

The rearrangement joins TRBV5-1 to TRBJ1-5; D perhaps matches TRBD1 (6 bases). The CDR3 contains 15 residues. V was shortened by 5 bases and J by 0 bases, with 12 bases between the two germline ends. Germline CDR1 and CDR2: SGHRS and YFSETQ. The CDR3 DNA is TGCGCCAGCAGTTTACAGGGTTATAGCAATCAGCCCCAGCATTTT. Translating it yields CASSLQGYSNQPQHF.

V and J are TRBV6-5 and TRBJ1-2; 7 nucleotides agree with TRBD1. Unmatched junction bases numbered 9, after V lost 4 bases and J lost 4 bases. The CDR3 sequence is 15 residues long. Germline CDR1 and CDR2: MNHEY and SVGAGI. CDR3 nucleotides: TGTGCCAGCAGTTCCCTGACAGGGCGAGCCTATGGCTACACCTTC. This translates into CASSSLTGRAYGYTF.

This clone came up once. The genes are TRBV10-1 and TRBJ2-7; the D gene is possibly TRBD1 (5 bases). The CDR3 length is 12 residues. The germline V and J ends were trimmed by 4 bases and 3 bases, with 7 bases remaining between them. Looked up from germline, CDR1 is WNHNN and CDR2 is SYGVQD (reference sequence). The CDR3 here is CASSGDSYEQYF. The CDR3 nucleotides read TGCGCCAGCAGTGGCGACAGCTACGAGCAGTACTTC.

The chain recombines TRBV19 with TRBJ1-3; D gene unclear. Germline V CDR1 and CDR2: LNHDA, SQIVND (reference sequence). The CDR3 length is 17 residues. Trimming stripped 0 bases from V and 0 bases from J, with 12 bases between. CDR3 amino acids: CASSIDLRGSSGNTIYF. The DNA of the CDR3 is TGTGCCAGTAGTATAGATCTGCGGGGAAGCTCTGGAAACACCATATATTTT.

The rearrangement uses TRBV19 and TRBJ1-5, with TRBD1 as a possible D gene (5 bases). V lost 3 bases to trimming and J lost 0 bases, with 12 bases between them. CDR1 and CDR2 (germline): LNHDA, SQIVND (reference sequence). The CDR3 length is 16 residues. CDR3: CASSIQGSYSNQPQHF. The CDR3 DNA reads as TGTGCCAGTAGTATTCAGGGTTCCTATAGCAATCAGCCCCAGCATTTT.

The chain joins TRBV5-5 to TRBJ2-1; D gene ambiguous. Trimming cost V 0 bases and J 0 bases, with 10 bases left between them. The V gene's germline CDR1 is SGHKS and CDR2 YYEKEE (reference sequence). CDR3 length equals 16 residues. The CDR3 bases are TGTGCCAGCAGCTTGGCAGGCCCAACCTCCTACAATGAGCAGTTCTTC. It is translated as CASSLAGPTSYNEQFF.

This rearrangement joins TRBV19 to TRBJ1-2, with 8 bases aligning to TRBD1. Trimming at V came to 0 bases and at J to 2 bases, leaving 5 bases not matched to a gene. The CDR3 runs 16 residues. CDR1 LNHDA and CDR2 SQIVND come from the germline V gene (reference sequence). Here the CDR3 reads CASSIDLQGGNYGYTF. The CDR3 DNA follows: TGTGCCAGTAGTATAGATTTACAGGGGGGCAACTATGGCTACACCTTC.

The chain couples TRBV7-2 to TRBJ2-3; weak D call: TRBD2 (6 bases). CDR1 and CDR2 from the germline V gene are SGHTA and FQGNSA. V lost 5 bases and J lost 2, with 17 bases in between. The length of the CDR3 is 16 residues. CDR3 nucleotide sequence: TGTGCCAGCAGCCCCAGGGACTTTATTTCCACAGATACGCAGTATTTT. It yields the protein CASSPRDFISTDTQYF.

The genes are TRBV30 and TRBJ1-4, with 7 bases identical to TRBD1. Germline CDR1 reads GTSNPN; CDR2 reads SVGIG (reference sequence). The CDR3 totals 16 residues. V shed 2 bases, J shed 4 bases, and the junction held 10 bases outside the gene matches. CDR3: CAWSSTGESNNEKLFF. In nucleotides, the CDR3 is TGTGCCTGGAGTTCTACAGGGGAATCCAATAATGAAAAACTGTTTTTT.

The V and J genes are TRBV15 and TRBJ2-1, with D possibly matching TRBD1 (6 bases). This CDR3 contains 15 residues. Germline CDR1 is LNHNV and CDR2 is YYDKDF (reference sequence). Trimming removed 2 bases from V and 8 bases from J, with 16 bases in between. CDR3 residues: CATSRRGSPGDEQFF. CDR3 nucleotides: TGTGCCACCAGCAGAAGGGGGAGTCCTGGCGATGAGCAGTTCTTC.

This clone was counted once. This sequence joins TRBV6-5 and TRBJ2-5, with a possible D match to TRBD1 (6 bases). Germline CDR1 and CDR2: MNHEY and SVGAGI. The CDR3 runs to 14 residues. V was pared by 2 bases and J by 1 base, with 8 bases between. The CDR3 protein is CASSYGDTQETQYF. CDR3 nucleotide sequence: TGTGCCAGCAGTTACGGGGACACCCAAGAGACCCAGTACTTC.

This rearrangement joins TRBV20-1 to TRBJ1-1; D is uncertain. The CDR3 runs to 11 residues. The V gene's germline CDR1 is DFQATT and CDR2 SNEGSKA (reference sequence). Trimming took off 6 bases at V and 8 bases at J, with 13 bases between the two ends. This CDR3 reads CSAEVFGEAFF. The CDR3 DNA sequence: TGCAGTGCGGAGGTCTTCGGGGAAGCTTTCTTT.

This clone was counted once. The chain has TRBV19 and TRBJ1-5; D unresolved. V was clipped by 3 bases and J by 1 base, with 7 bases between them. This CDR3 spans 14 amino acids. Germline CDR1 reads LNHDA; CDR2 reads SQIVND (reference sequence). The CDR3 DNA is TGTGCCAGTAGTATTCAGACAAGCAATCAGCCCCAGCATTTT. Translation gives CASSIQTSNQPQHF.

J is TRBJ2-2 and V is TRBV9, with 10 nucleotides matching TRBD1. The CDR3 loop spans 16 amino acids. From germline, CDR1 is SGDLS and CDR2 YYNGEE. Trimming removed 4 bases from V and 2 bases from J; junction bases left unmatched: 5. The CDR3 nucleotides are TGTGCCAGCAGCACCCGGGACAGGGGAAACACCGGGGAGCTGTTTTTT. Translation gives CASSTRDRGNTGELFF. The full variable domain, with the rest looked up from reference TRBV9 and TRBJ2-2, is DSGVTQTPKHLITATGQRVTLRCSPRSGDLSVYWYQQSLDQGLQFLIQYYNGEERAKGNILERFSAQQFPDLHSELNLSSLELGDSALYFCASSTRDRGNTGELFFGEGSRLTVL.

This clone appeared once. CDR3 in DNA: TGTGCCAGCGAGGGACAGGGGGCGAGAAACACTGAAGCTTTCTTT. Amino acid sequence: CASEGQGARNTEAFF. The chain combines TRBV2 with TRBJ1-1; TRBD1 aligns across 12 bases. The length of the CDR3 is 15 residues. CDR1 and CDR2 (germline): SNHLY, FYNNEI. V shed 8 bases and J 2 bases; nucleotides not matched to a gene: 6. Based on the CDR3 plus reference TRBV2 and TRBJ1-1, the full variable domain is EPEVTQTPSHQVTQMGQEVILRCVPISNHLYFYWYRQILGQKVEFLVSFYNNEISEKSEIFDDQFSVERPDGSNFTLKIRSTKLEDSAMYFCASEGQGARNTEAFFGQGTRLTVV.

In DNA, the CDR3 is TGTGCCAGCAGCCGCGGGGGGAGCACAGATACGCAGTATTTT. Its protein product is CASSRGGSTDTQYF. V usage is TRBV5-4 and J usage is TRBJ2-3; 8 bases agree with TRBD2. Per germline, CDR1 SGHNT and CDR2 YYREEE (reference sequence). There are 14 residues in the CDR3. Unmatched junction bases numbered 1, after V lost 4 bases and J lost 0 bases.

The chain joins TRBV4-1 to TRBJ1-5, with D uncertain. The CDR3 extends over 13 amino acids. V dropped 0 bases and J dropped 14 bases, with 14 bases sitting between them. Looked up from germline, CDR1 is MGHRA and CDR2 is YSYEKL. The CDR3 DNA follows: TGCGCCAGCAGCCAAGAAACGGCCAGGCCGAAGCATTTT. Encoded protein: CASSQETARPKHF.